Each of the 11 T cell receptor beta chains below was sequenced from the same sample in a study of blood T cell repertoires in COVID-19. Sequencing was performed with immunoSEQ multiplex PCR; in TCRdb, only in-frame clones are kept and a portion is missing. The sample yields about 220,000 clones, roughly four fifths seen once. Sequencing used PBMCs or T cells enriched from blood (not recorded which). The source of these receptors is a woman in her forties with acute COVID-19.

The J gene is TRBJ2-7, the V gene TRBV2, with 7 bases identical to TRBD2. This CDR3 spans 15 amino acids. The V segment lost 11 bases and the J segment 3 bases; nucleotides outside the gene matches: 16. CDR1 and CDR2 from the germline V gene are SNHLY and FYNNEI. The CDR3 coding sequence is TGTGCCGGTAACTACCTAGCGGAAGCTTACTACGAGCAGTACTTC. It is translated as CAGNYLAEAYYEQYF.

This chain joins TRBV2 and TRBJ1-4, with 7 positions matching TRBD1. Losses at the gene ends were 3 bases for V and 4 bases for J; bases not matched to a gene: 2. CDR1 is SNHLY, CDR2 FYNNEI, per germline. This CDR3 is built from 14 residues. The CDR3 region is CASSEGDSNEKLFF. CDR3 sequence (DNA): TGTGCCAGCAGTGAGGGGGACAGTAATGAAAAACTGTTTTTT.

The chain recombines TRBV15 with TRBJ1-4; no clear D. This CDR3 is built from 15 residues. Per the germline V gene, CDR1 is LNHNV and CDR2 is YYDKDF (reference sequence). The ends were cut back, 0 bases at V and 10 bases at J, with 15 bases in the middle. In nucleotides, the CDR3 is TGTGCCACCAGCAGAGATCGCACCCATGGGAGAAAACTGTTTTTT. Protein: CATSRDRTHGRKLFF. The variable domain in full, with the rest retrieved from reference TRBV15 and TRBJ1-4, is DAMVIQNPRYQVTQFGKPVTLSCSQTLNHNVMYWYQQKSSQAPKLLFHYYDKDFNNEADTPDNFQSRRPNTSFCFLDIRSPGLGDTAMYLCATSRDRTHGRKLFFGSGTQLSVL.

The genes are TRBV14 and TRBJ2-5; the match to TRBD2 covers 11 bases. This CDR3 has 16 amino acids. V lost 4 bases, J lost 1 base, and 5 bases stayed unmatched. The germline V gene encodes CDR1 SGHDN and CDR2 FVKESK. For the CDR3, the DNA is TGTGCCAGCAGCCCCCTAGCGGGAGGCTTCCAAGAGACCCAGTACTTC. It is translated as CASSPLAGGFQETQYF.

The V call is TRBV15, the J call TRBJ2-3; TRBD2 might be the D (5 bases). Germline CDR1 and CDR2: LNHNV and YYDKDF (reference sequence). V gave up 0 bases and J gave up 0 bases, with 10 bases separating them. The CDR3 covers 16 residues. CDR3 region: CATSRDLKRSTDTQYF. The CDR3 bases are TGTGCCACCAGCAGAGATCTTAAGCGGAGCACAGATACGCAGTATTTT.

CDR3 amino acids: CASRSRDMTPQQFF. The CDR3 nucleotides are TGCGCCAGCAGGTCCCGGGACATGACACCACAGCAGTTCTTC. V is TRBV10-2 and J is TRBJ2-1, with D possibly matching TRBD1 (6 bases). The CDR3 runs to 14 residues. The V end was cut by 6 bases, the J end by 11 bases, with 20 bases between. Germline V gene data show CDR1 as WSHSY and CDR2 as SAAADI.

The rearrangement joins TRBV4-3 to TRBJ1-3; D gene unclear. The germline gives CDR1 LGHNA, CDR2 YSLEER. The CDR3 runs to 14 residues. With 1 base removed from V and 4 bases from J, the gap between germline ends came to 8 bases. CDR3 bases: TGCGCCAGCAGCCAAGGGACTCCCGGAAACACCATATATTTT. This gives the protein CASSQGTPGNTIYF.

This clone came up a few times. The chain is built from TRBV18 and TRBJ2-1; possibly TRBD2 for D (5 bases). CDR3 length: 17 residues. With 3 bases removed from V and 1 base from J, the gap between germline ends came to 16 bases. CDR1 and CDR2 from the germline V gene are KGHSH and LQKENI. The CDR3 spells CASSPREGVLSYNEQFF. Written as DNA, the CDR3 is TGTGCCAGCTCACCGAGGGAAGGAGTCTTATCCTACAATGAGCAGTTCTTC.

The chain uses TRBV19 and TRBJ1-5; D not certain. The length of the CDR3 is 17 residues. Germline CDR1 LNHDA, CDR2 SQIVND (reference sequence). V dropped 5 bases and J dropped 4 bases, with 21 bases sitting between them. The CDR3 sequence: CASSLTRSGSRNQPQHF. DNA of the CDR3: TGTGCCAGTAGTCTTACCCGGTCGGGAAGTCGTAATCAGCCCCAGCATTTT.

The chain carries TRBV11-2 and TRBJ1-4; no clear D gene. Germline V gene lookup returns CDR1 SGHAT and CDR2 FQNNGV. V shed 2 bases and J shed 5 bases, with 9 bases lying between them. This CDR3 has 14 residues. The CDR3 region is CASSLRLQNEKLFF. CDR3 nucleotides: TGTGCCAGCAGCTTACGTTTGCAGAATGAAAAACTGTTTTTT.

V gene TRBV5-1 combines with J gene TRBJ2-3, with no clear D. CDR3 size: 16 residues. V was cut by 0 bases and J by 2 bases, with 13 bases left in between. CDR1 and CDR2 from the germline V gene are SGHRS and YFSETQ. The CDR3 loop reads CASSLVMRISTDTQYF. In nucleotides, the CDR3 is TGCGCCAGCAGCTTGGTAATGAGGATTTCCACAGATACGCAGTATTTT. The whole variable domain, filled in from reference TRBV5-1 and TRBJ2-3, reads KAGVTQTPRYLIKTRGQQVTLSCSPISGHRSVSWYQQTPGQGLQFLFEYFSETQRNKGNFPGRFSGRQFSNSRSEMNVSTLELGDSALYLCASSLVMRISTDTQYFGPGTRLTVL.